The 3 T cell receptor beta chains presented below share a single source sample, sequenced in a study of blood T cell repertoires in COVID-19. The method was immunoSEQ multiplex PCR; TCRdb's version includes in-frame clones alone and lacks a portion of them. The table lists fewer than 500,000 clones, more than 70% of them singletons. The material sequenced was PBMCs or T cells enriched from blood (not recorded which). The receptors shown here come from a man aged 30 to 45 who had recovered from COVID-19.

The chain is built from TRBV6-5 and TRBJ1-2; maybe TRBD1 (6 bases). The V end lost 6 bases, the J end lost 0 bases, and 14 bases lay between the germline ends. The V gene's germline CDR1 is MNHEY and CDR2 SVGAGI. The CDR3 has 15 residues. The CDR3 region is CASRLNRDPNYGYTF. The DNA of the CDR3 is TGTGCCAGCAGACTGAACAGGGACCCTAACTATGGCTACACCTTC.

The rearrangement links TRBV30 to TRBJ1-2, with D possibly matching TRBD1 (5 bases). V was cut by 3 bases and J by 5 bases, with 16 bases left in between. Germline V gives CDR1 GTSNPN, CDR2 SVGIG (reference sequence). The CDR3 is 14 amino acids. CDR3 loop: CAWRNRGGTYGYTF. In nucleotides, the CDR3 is TGTGCCTGGAGGAATCGTGGGGGGACGTATGGCTACACCTTC.

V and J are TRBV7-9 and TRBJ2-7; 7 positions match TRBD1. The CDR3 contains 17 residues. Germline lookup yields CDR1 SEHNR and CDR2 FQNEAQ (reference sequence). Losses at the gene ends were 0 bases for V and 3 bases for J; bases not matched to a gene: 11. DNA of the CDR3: TGTGCCAGCAGCTTAGCCCAAGGGGGCTACCCCTTCTACGAGCAGTACTTC. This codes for CASSLAQGGYPFYEQYF. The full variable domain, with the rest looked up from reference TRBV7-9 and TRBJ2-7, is DTGVSQNPRHKITKRGQNVTFRCDPISEHNRLYWYRQTLGQGPEFLTYFQNEAQLEKSRLLSDRFSAERPKGSFSTLEIQRTEQGDSAMYLCASSLAQGGYPFYEQYFGPGTRLTVT.